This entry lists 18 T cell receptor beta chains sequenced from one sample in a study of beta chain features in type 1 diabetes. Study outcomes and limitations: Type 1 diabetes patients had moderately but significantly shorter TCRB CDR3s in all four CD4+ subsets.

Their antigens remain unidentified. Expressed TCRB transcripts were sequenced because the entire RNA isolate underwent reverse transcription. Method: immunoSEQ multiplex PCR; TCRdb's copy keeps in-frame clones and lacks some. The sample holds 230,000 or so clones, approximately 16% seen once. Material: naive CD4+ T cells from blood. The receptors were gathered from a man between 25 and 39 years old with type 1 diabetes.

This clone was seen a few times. CDR3 sequence: CASSTNRGGDQPQHF. The CDR3 nucleotides are TGTGCCAGCAGCACAAACAGGGGAGGCGATCAGCCCCAGCATTTT. The gene calls are TRBV7-2 and TRBJ1-5, with 7 positions matching TRBD1. Germline CDR1 reads SGHTA; CDR2 reads FQGNSA. Trimming cost V 5 bases and J 5 bases; bases outside gene matches: 9. There are 15 residues in the CDR3.

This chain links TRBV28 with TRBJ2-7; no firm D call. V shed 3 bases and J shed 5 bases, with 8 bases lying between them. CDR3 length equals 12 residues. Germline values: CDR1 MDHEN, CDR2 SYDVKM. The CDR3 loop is CASSLLENEQYF. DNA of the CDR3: TGTGCCAGCAGTTTGCTTGAAAACGAGCAGTACTTC.

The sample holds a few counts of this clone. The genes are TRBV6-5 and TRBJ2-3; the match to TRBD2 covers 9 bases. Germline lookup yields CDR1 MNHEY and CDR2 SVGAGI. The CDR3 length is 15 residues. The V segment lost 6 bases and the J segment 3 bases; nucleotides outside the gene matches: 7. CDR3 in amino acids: CASSRSGSPTDTQYF. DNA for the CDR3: TGTGCCAGCAGCCGTAGCGGGAGCCCTACAGATACGCAGTATTTT.

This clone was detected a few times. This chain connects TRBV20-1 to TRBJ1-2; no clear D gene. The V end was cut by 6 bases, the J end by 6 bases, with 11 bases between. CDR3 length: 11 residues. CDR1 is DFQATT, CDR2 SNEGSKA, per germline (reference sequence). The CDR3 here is CSAPSRNGYTF. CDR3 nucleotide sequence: TGCAGTGCCCCCAGCCGGAATGGCTACACCTTC.

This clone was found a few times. The CDR3 protein is CAARKSFYTDTQYF. CDR3 sequence (DNA): TGTGCCGCCCGAAAAAGCTTTTACACAGATACGCAGTATTTT. The chain joins TRBV2 to TRBJ2-3; D is unclear. The germline V and J ends were trimmed by 11 bases and 2 bases, with 17 bases remaining between them. The CDR3 length is 14 residues. Germline-derived CDR1 and CDR2 are SNHLY and FYNNEI.

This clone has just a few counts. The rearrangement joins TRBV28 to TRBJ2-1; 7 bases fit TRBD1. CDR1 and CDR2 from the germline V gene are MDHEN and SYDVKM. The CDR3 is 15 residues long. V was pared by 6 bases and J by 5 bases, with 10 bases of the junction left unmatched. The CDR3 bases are TGTGCCAGCAGCCAGGCTACCGGGACAGACAATGAGCAGTTCTTC. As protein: CASSQATGTDNEQFF.

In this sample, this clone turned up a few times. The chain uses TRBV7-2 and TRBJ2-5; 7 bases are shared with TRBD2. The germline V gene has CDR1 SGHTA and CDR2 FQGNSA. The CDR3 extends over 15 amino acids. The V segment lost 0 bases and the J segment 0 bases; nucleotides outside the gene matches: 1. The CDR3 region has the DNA TGTGCCAGCAGCTTAGCCGGGACTAACCAAGAGACCCAGTACTTC. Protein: CASSLAGTNQETQYF.

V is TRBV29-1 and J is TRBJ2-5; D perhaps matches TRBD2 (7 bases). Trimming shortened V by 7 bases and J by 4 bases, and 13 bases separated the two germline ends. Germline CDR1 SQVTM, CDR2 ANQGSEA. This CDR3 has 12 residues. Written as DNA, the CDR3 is TGCAGCGCCAAAGGGGGGGCAGAGACCCAGTACTTC. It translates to CSAKGGAETQYF. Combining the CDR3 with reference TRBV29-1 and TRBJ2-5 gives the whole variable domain SAVISQKPSRDICQRGTSLTIQCQVDSQVTMMFWYRQQPGQSLTLIATANQGSEATYESGFVIDKFPISRPNLTFSTLTVSNMSPEDSSIYLCSAKGGAETQYFGPGTRLLVL.

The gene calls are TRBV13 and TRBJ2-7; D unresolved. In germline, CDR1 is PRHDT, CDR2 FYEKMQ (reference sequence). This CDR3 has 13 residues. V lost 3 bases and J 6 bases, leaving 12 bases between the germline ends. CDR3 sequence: CASSFFPGREQYF. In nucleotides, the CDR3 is TGTGCCAGCAGCTTTTTCCCGGGTCGCGAGCAGTACTTC.

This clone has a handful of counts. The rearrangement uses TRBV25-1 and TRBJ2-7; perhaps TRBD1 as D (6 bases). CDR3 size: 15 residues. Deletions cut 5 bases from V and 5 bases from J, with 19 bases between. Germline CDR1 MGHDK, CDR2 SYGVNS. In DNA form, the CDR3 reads TGTGCCAGCAGTCTTCCGGGAACAGGGTCGCACGAGCAGTACTTC. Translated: CASSLPGTGSHEQYF.

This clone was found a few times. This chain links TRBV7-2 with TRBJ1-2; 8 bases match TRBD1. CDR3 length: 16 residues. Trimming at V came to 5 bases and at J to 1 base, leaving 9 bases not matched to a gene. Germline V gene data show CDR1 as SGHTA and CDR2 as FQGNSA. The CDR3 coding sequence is TGTGCCAGCAGCCGGGACAGGAGCCAGATTAACTATGGCTACACCTTC. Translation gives CASSRDRSQINYGYTF.

CDR3 protein: CASSVAGTGSHEQYF. The CDR3 nucleotides are TGTGCCAGCAGCGTAGCCGGGACAGGGTCCCACGAGCAGTACTTC. This chain links TRBV9 with TRBJ2-7, with 9 bases matching TRBD1. CDR1 SGDLS and CDR2 YYNGEE come from the germline V gene. The CDR3 has 15 residues. V lost 0 bases, J lost 5 bases, and 6 bases stayed unmatched.

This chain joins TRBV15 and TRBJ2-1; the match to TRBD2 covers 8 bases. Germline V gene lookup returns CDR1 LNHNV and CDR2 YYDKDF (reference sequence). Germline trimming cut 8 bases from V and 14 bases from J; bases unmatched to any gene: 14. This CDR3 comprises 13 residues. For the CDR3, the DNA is TGTGCCACCTCGGCGGATCGAGCGGGAGCTAAGTTCTTC. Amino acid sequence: CATSADRAGAKFF.

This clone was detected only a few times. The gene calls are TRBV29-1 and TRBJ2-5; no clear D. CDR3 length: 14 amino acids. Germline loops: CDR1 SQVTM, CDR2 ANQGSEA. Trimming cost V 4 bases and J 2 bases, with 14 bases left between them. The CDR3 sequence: CSVARLLLQETQYF. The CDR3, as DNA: TGCAGCGTTGCTCGGCTGCTCTTACAAGAGACCCAGTACTTC.

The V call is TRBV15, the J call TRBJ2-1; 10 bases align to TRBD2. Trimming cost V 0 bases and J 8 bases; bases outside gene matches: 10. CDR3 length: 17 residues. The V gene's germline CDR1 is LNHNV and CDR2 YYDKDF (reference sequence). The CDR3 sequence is CATSRDKESGRGHEQFF. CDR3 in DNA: TGTGCCACCAGCAGAGATAAGGAGAGCGGGAGGGGTCATGAGCAGTTCTTC.

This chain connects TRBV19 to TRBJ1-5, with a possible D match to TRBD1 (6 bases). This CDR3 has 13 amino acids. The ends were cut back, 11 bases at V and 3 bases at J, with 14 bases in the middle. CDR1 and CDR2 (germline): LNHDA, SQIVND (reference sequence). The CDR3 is CAHRAFLNQPQHF. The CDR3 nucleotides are TGTGCCCACAGGGCGTTCCTCAATCAGCCCCAGCATTTT.

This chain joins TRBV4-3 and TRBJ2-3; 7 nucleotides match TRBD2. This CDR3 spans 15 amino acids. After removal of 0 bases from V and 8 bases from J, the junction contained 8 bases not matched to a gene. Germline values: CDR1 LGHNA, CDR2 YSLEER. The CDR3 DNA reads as TGCGCCAGCAGCCAAGAACTGGCGGGGGTCCCTACGCAGTATTTT. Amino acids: CASSQELAGVPTQYF.

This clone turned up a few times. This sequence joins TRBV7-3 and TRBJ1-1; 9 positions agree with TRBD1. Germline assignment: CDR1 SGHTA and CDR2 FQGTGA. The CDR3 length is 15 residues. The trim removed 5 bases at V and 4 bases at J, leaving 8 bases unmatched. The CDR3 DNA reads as TGTGCCAGCAGCCTTTCGGGACAGGGTGGCACTGAAGCTTTCTTT. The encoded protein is CASSLSGQGGTEAFF.